This T cell receptor beta chain was recorded in a study of beta chain features in type 1 diabetes. Germline loops: CDR1 SGHNT, CDR2 YYREEE (reference sequence). CDR3 length equals 13 residues. V lost 1 base, J lost 4 bases, and 9 bases lay in between. Since all of the isolated RNA was reverse transcribed, expressed TCRB transcripts were what got sequenced. TCRdb's table, derived via immunoSEQ multiplex PCR, lists solely in-frame clones and lacks some. The profile covers 120,000 or so clones, with approximately 15% appearing a single time and roughly 2.6% taken by the ten largest. Study-wide results and limits: Patients showed naive, central memory and Treg TCRB repertoires that appeared more similar than those of healthy donors. For type 1 diabetes patients, VDJ junctions showed fewer insertions and more deletions. Shorter TCRB CDR3s, moderately but significantly so, were found in Type 1 diabetes patients in all four CD4+ subsets.

This clone was counted between two and nine times. Its antigen is as yet unknown. This rearrangement joins TRBV5-4 to TRBJ2-7; D gene uncertain. Source material: central memory CD4+ T cells from blood. The origin of this receptor is a man aged 18 to 29 with type 1 diabetes. CDR3 DNA sequence: TGTGCCAGCAGCTTGCCAGGAAGGTACGAGCAGTACTTC. Amino acids: CASSLPGRYEQYF.